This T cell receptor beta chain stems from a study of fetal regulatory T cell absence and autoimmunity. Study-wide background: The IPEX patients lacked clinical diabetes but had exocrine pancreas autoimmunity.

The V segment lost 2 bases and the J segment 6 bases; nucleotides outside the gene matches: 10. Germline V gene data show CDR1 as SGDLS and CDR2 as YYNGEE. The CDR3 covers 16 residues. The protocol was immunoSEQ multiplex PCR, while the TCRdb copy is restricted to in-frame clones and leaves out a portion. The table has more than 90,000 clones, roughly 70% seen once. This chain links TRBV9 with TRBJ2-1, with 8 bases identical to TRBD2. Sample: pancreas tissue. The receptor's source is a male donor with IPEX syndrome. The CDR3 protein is CASSVGGSGAVNEQFF. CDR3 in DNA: TGTGCCAGCAGCGTGGGGGGTAGCGGGGCCGTCAATGAGCAGTTCTTC.